This T cell receptor beta chain appears in the sequencing data of a study of blood T cell repertoires in COVID-19 (dated by TCRdb to the early 2020s). Regarding the study in general: Collaborator samples came from the United States, Italy and Spain and covered acute and convalescent phases of COVID-19. The prospective study material was composed of cDNA or gDNA derived from T cells, B-cell-depleted T cells, or PBMCs. Subjects who had been exposed to COVID-19, were actively infected with it, or had recovered from it provided the deeply sampled blood TCRbeta repertoires that made up the dataset. The repertoires were made available in a free public database intended to serve as a resource for research on the immune response to SARS-CoV-2. Samples were obtained from the ongoing ImmuneRACE study (first 160 participants) and from 1,000 to 1,500 subjects provided by 6 global collaborators. Nearly every sample came with metadata listing a de-identified subject ID, COVID-19 status, age in years and sex. HLA class I and class II types, where available, came from metadata supplied by the sample provider rather than from assay-based typing. What the authors observed across the whole study: Clinical and demographic metadata were provided uncurated, with the amount varying by source and participant.

For this clone: This receptor's antigen is unknown. No base qualities exist here, and no much larger clone lies one base off it.

CDR1 SEHNR and CDR2 FQNEAQ were looked up in the germline V gene (reference sequence). Deletion took 5 bases off V and 1 base off J, with a span of 15 bases between the germline ends. The CDR3 has 16 amino acids, counting the end cysteine and phenylalanine. Of all the DNA, just the CDR3 is kept, 48 bases in frame from base 1. Each collaborating institution followed its own protocols to collect whole blood in K2EDTA tubes. For TCRbeta analysis, collaborators shipped samples in one of three forms: frozen whole blood, isolated PBMCs, or DNA extracted from either of those sample types. The immunoSEQ Assay, a bias-controlled multiplex PCR, was used to amplify TCRbeta CDR3 regions from genomic DNA. The authors' analysis ran thus. The number of nucleated cells in each sample was estimated by amplification of reference gene primers within the assay. Sequence reads were collapsed and filtered to measure the absolute abundance of every unique TCRbeta CDR3 rearrangement. For each sample, productive Simpson clonality was calculated as the square root of Simpson's diversity index over productive rearrangements. TCRdb limited this immuneACCESS table to in-frame rearrangements with V and J called. A share of clones is missing; checked studies link under half to unresolved V genes, and the rest is unexplained. V, J and clone size are those of that table, while D and trimming were read from the DNA. This sample gives just over 650,000 clones in total; approximately 90% of them show up just once. The ten biggest clones cover more than 0.25% of the sample.

The chain uses TRBV7-9 and TRBJ1-5, with a weak D call of TRBD1 (5 bases match). The sequencing input was peripheral blood. This clonotype was obtained from a woman between 18 and 29 years old with acute or convalescent COVID-19. The DNA sequence reads TGTGCCAGCAGCAGAGGGCGGGGCGAGAGCAATCAGCCCCAGCATTTT. Translated, this gives CASSRGRGESNQPQHF.